Sequencing of this T cell receptor beta chain was carried out in a study of CD8+ T cells in alopecia areata. The overall study: Severity was scored as percentage of affected scalp area in treated patients.

RNA was extracted and reverse transcribed into cDNA as the sequencing template. Profiling relied on immunoSEQ multiplex PCR, and the TCRdb table lists in-frame clones only, not all of them. Of roughly 200,000 clones in the sample, 58% were seen once. Treatment denoted: oral pan-JAK inhibitor, 5-10 mg twice daily. T lymphocytes (CD4+ and CD8+) were sorted from PBMCs. Worth noting for this clone: What it recognizes is unknown.

General study results and limits: In scalp and blood, many expanded lesional clones persisted during tofacitinib. Lesional scalp displayed greater clonality than normal scalp, most notably in alopecia totalis/universalis.

The TCR comes from a human donor with alopecia areata. This material consisted of CD8+ T cells sorted from blood, taken at week 24, from a patient treated with tofacitinib.

Here the CDR3 DNA reads TGTGCCAGCAGTATCCGGGACTGGGGGCGGGATACGCAGTATTTT. Its translation: CASSIRDWGRDTQYF. This rearrangement joins TRBV27 to TRBJ2-3; the D gene could be TRBD1 or TRBD2 (6 bases each). Germline V lookup: CDR1 MNHEY, CDR2 SMNVEV (reference sequence). The V and J ends lost 5 bases and 6 bases respectively, with 18 bases between them. This CDR3 has 15 residues.